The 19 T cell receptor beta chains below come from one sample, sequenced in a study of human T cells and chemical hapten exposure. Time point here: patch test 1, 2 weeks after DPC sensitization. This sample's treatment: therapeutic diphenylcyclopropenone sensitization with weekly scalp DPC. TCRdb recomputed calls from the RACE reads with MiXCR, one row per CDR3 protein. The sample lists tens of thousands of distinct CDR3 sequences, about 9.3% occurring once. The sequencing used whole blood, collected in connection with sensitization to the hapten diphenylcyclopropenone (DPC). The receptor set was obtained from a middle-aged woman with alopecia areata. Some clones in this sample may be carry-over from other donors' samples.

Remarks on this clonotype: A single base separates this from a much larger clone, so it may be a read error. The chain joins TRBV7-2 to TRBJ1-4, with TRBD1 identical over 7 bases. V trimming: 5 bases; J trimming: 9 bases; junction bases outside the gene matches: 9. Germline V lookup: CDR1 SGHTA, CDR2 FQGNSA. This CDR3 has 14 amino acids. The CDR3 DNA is TGTGCCAGCAGCAAACGAACAGGGGTTCAAAAACTGTTTTTT. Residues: CASSKRTGVQKLFF.

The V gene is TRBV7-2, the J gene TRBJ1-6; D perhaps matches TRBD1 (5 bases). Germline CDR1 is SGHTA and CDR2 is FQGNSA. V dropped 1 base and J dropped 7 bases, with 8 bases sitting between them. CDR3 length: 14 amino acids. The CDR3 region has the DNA TGTGCCAGCAGCTTAGACAGGTTAAATTCACCCCTCCACTTT. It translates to CASSLDRLNSPLHF.

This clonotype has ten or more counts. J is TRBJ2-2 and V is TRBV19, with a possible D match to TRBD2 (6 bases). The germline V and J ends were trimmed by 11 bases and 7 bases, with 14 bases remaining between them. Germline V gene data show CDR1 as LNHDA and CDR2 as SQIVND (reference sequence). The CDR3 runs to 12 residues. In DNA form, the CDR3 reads TGTGCCTGCCGGTGGGGGGTCGGGGAGCTGTTTTTT. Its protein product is CACRWGVGELFF.

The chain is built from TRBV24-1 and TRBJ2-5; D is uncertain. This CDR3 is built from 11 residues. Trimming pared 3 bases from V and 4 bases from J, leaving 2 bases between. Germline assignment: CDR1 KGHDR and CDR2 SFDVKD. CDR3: CATSDRETQYF. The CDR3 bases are TGTGCCACCAGTGATAGAGAGACCCAGTACTTC.

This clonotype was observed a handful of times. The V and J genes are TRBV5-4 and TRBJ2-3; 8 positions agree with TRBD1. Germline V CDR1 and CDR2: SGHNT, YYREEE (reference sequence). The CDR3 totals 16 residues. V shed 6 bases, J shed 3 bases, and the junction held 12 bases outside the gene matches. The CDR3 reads CASTPRQGPTTDTQYF. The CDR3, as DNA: TGTGCCAGCACCCCCCGACAGGGGCCAACTACAGATACGCAGTATTTT.

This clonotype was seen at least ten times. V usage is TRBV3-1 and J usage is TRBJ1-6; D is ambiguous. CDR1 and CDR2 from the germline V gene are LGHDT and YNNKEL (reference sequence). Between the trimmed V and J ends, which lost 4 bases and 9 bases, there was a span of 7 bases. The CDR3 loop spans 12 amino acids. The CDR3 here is CASSPSSSPLHF. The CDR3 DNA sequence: TGTGCCAGCAGCCCGTCGTCTTCACCCCTCCACTTT.

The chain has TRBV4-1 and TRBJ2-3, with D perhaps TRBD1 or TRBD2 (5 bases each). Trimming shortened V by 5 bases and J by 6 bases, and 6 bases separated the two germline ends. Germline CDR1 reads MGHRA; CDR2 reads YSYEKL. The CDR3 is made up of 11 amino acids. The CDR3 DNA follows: TGCGCCAGCAGCGAGGGGGATACGCAGTATTTT. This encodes CASSEGDTQYF.

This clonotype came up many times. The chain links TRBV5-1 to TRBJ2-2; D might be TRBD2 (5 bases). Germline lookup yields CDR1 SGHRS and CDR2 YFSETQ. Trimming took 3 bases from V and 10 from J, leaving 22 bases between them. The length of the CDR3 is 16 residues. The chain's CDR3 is CASSYGVGSNPTELFF. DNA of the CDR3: TGCGCCAGCAGCTACGGGGTGGGCAGTAACCCTACGGAGCTGTTTTTT.

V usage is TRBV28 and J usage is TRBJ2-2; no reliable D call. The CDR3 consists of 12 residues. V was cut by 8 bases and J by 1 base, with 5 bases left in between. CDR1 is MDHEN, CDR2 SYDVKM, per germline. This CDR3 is CASLRNTGELFF. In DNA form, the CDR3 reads TGTGCCAGCTTAAGGAACACCGGGGAGCTGTTTTTT.

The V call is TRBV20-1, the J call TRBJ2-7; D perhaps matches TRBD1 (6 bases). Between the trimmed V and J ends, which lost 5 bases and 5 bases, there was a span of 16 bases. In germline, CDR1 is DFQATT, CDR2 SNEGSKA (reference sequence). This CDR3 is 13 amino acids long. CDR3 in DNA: TGCAGTGCTCCTTTGGGGGCAGGCGACGAGCAGTACTTC. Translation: CSAPLGAGDEQYF.

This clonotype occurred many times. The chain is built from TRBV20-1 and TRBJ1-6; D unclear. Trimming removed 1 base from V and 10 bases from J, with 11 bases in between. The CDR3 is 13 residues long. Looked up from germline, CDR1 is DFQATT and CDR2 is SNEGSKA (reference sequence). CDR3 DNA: TGCAGTGCTAGAGCGGTGGAGAGGTCACCCCTCCACTTT. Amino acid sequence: CSARAVERSPLHF.

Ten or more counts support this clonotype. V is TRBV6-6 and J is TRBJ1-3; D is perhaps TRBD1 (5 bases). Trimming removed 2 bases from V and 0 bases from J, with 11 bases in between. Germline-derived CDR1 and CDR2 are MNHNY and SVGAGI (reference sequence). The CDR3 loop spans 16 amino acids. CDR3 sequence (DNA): TGTGCCAGCAGTTACGAGGGACGTTCCTCTGGAAACACCATATATTTT. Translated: CASSYEGRSSGNTIYF.

The CDR3 region is CASQTAPSTDTQYF. DNA of the CDR3: TGTGCTTCGCAGACGGCTCCTAGCACAGATACGCAGTATTTT. This chain links TRBV19 with TRBJ2-3; D is uncertain. The CDR3 has 14 residues. Germline-derived CDR1 and CDR2 are LNHDA and SQIVND (reference sequence).

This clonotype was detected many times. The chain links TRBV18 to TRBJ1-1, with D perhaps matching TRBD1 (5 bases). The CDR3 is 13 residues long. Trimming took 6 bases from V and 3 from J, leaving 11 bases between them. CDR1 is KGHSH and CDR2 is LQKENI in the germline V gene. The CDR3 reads CASSPDRYTEAFF. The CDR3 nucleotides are TGTGCCAGCTCCCCAGACAGATACACTGAAGCTTTCTTT.

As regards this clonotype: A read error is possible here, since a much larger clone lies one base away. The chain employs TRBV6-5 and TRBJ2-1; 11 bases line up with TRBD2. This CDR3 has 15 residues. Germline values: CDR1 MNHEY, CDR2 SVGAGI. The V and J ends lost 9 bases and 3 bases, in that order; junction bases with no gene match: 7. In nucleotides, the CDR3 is TGTGCCAGAATCCCTAGCGGGGGGCACTACAATGAGCAGTTCTTC. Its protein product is CARIPSGGHYNEQFF.

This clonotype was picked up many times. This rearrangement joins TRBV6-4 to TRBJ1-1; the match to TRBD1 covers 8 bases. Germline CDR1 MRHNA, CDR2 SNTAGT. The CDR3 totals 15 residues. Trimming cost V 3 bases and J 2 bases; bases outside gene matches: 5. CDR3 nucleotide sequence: TGTGCCAGCAGTGAGCAGGGGGCTGGAAACACTGAAGCTTTCTTT. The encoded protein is CASSEQGAGNTEAFF.

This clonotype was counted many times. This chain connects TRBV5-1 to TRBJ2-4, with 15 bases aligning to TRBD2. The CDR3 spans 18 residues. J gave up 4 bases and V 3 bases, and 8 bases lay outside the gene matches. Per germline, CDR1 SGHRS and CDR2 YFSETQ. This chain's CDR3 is CASSSLGTSGGLKNIQYF. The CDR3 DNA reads TGCGCCAGCAGCTCCTTAGGGACTAGCGGGGGGCTGAAAAACATTCAGTACTTC.

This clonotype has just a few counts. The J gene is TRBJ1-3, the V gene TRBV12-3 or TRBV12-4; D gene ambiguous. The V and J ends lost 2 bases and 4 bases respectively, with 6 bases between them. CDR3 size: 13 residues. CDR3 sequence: CASSLIQGNTIYF. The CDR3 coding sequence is TGTGCCAGCAGTTTAATACAGGGAAACACCATATATTTT.

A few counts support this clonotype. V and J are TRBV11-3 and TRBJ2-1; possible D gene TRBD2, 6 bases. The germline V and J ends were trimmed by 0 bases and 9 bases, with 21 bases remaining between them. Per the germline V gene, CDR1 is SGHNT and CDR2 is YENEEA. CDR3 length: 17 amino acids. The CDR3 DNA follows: TGTGCCAGCAGCTTAGACCCCTCTGGAGGGGCGAGGGGTGAGCAGTTCTTC. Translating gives CASSLDPSGGARGEQFF. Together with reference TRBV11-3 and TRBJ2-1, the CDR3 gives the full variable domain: EAGVVQSPRYKIIEKKQPVAFWCNPISGHNTLYWYLQNLGQGPELLIRYENEEAVDDSQLPKDRFSAERLKGVDSTLKIQPAELGDSAVYLCASSLDPSGGARGEQFFGPGTRLTVL.